The source of this T cell receptor (beta chain) is a study of blood T cell repertoires in COVID-19. Background on the study: There were acute and convalescent COVID-19 samples, and they came from the United States, Italy and Spain. PBMCs, B-cell-depleted T cells, or T cells provided the cDNA or gDNA that made up the material.

Per the authors' pipeline: Nucleated cell number was recorded as an estimate derived from reference gene primer amplification. The protocol was immunoSEQ multiplex PCR, while the TCRdb copy is restricted to in-frame clones and leaves out a portion. V and J calls and clone size come straight from that table; D and trimming were deduced from the DNA. The sample includes about 70,000 clones, 75% to 90% of them seen just once. This TCR came from a human donor in a cohort sampled during active COVID-19. Source material: peripheral blood.

CDR3: CASSLGSWAPNYGYTF. The DNA of the CDR3 is TGTGCCAGCAGCTTAGGGTCTTGGGCACCTAACTATGGCTACACCTTC. This rearrangement joins TRBV7-9 to TRBJ1-2; D ambiguous. The CDR3 contains 16 residues. V lost 1 base to trimming and J lost 0 bases, with 12 bases between them. The germline gives CDR1 SEHNR, CDR2 FQNEAQ (reference sequence).